This T cell receptor beta chain was captured in a study of T cells in Graves' hyperthyroidism and ophthalmopathy. Study outcomes and limitations: Model-based prediction identified ophthalmopathy a median 6.5 months prior to its onset.

Many counts were recorded for this clonotype. What it binds is not known. This CDR3 has 17 residues. Per the germline V gene, CDR1 is SGHDN and CDR2 is FVKESK. With 1 base clipped from V and 7 bases from J, the junction kept 6 bases outside the gene matches. Stable Graves' hyperthyroidism meant no ophthalmopathy progression within 18 months. Uncontrolled infection, other autoimmune disease, pregnancy or lactation led to exclusion. Researchers amplified the TCR beta CDR3 regions from RNA transcripts. The primer set for the first-round RT-PCR of the TCR CDR3 was HTBI. MiXCR, run by TCRdb on the multiplex PCR reads, gives a single entry per CDR3 protein. Of 25,000 to 30,000 distinct CDR3 sequences in the sample, roughly 45% were seen once.

The clonotype originates from a woman in her thirties with Graves' hyperthyroidism. This chain links TRBV14 with TRBJ2-1; TRBD2 matches 14 bases. Material for sequencing was blood. The CDR3 nucleotides read TGTGCCAGCAGCCAAGGGACTAGCGGGAGGCCGGGGAATGAGCAGTTCTTC. Translating gives CASSQGTSGRPGNEQFF.